This T cell receptor beta chain was recovered during a study of OX40 agonist ivuxolimab in advanced cancers. In terms of the full investigation: The costimulatory receptor OX40 (CD134) was targeted by ivuxolimab, a fully human IgG2 agonistic monoclonal antibody. The paper reports the monotherapy dose-escalation portion (N ≈ 50 patients) of the phase I ivuxolimab trial. In the dose-escalation cohort, about four fifths of patients were male, and the mean age was roughly 56 years with a range of roughly 23 to 79. Intravenous ivuxolimab was administered to patients every 2 weeks at six dose levels: 0.01, 0.1, 0.3, 1.5, 3 and 10 mg/kg. Patients were allowed to have had prior anti-PD-1, anti-PD-L1 or anti-CTLA-4 therapy, and 40% of the dose-escalation patients had been treated with checkpoint inhibitors. Partial responses were achieved by three dose-escalation patients, of whom one had hepatocellular carcinoma and two had cutaneous melanoma. Among the 50 to 55 dose-escalation patients, about 20 had hepatocellular carcinoma, about 15 melanoma, 9 renal cell carcinoma and 9 head and neck cancer. The purpose of peripheral TCRbeta sequencing was to test whether ivuxolimab changed TCR sequence diversity and led to clonal T-cell expansion.

Genomic DNA was isolated from the sorted cells so that the TCRbeta CDR3 region could be sequenced. TCRbeta CDR3 regions were sequenced using the immunoSEQ Assay. TCRdb mirrors the immuneACCESS table, restricted to in-frame sequences. Some clones are absent from its copies; in checked studies, under half trace to an unresolved V gene, and the reason for the others is unknown. The sample records 36,000 or so clones, 60% to 80% of which are singletons. Approximately 20% of the sample lies in the top ten. Comment on this clone: Its recognized antigen is unknown. Per-base quality was not reported, and no clone a single base away is much larger than it.

The trial excluded patients who had a history of autoimmune disease or who were on systemic immunosuppression. Peripheral blood for TCR sequencing was drawn from every dose cohort at baseline, at cycle 4 day 1 and at cycle 7 day 1. The samples were drawn from a first-in-human, open-label, multicenter phase I dose-escalation trial of ivuxolimab. Adults with locally advanced or metastatic head and neck squamous cell, hepatocellular, melanoma or renal cell carcinoma were enrolled in the trial. Before TCR sequencing, CD4+ and CD8+ T cells were separately sorted from peripheral blood. What the work shows at the level of the full study, not this receptor alone: In partial responders in the 0.1-3.0 mg/kg groups, normalized peripheral clonal expansion was found to be among the lowest, especially among CD8+ T cells. At doses from 0.1 to 3.0 mg/kg, clonal expansion was seen in both CD4+ and CD8+ blood T cells between baseline and week 6. After ivuxolimab, more expanded clones were found on average in CD8+ T cells than in CD4+ T cells. Low levels of normalized T-cell clonal expansion were also seen in some patients who did not respond. Which antigens the clonally expanded peripheral T cells were specific for was not determined.

Sequences WSHSY (CDR1) and SAAADI (CDR2) are obtained from the germline V gene. V is cut by 6 bases and J by 2 bases, and the space between the germline ends is 10 bases. The CDR3 runs 13 amino acids, cysteine and phenylalanine included. Only CDR3 DNA is held: 39 bases, read in frame from base 1. The rearranged segments are TRBV10-2 and TRBJ2-5; the D gene is unclear. This specimen was CD4+ or CD8+ T cells sorted from blood, taken in a trial of the OX40 agonist ivuxolimab. The TCR sequence derives from an adult with an advanced solid tumor such as melanoma, head and neck, liver or kidney cancer. The DNA sequence reads TGCGCCAGCAGGCGCCAGGTTCAAGAGACCCAGTACTTC. Translated, it gives CASRRQVQETQYF.